This T cell receptor (beta chain) was captured by sequencing in a study of monozygotic twins with cystic fibrosis. The wider study: Libraries were built from 3 to 3.5 micrograms of fragmented DNA using around 14 PCR cycles.

Some clones are missing from TCRdb's copy, which holds only in-frame ones; the method was immunoSEQ multiplex PCR. The top ten clones hold approximately 2% of a sample with about 20,000 clones, around 97% of them seen once. The study's findings and limits: Co-twins had the most similar V usage for 13 of 16 pairs, J for 8. Clonality was generally low (median around 0.009), higher in the most severe patients. No link emerged between shared CDR3 counts and age, concordance or severity.

A word on this clone: Its antigen is not identified.

The V gene's germline CDR1 is LNHDA and CDR2 SQIVND (reference sequence). The CDR3 spans 16 residues. Losses at the gene ends were 3 bases for V and 8 bases for J; bases not matched to a gene: 13. Source material: blood. The V call is TRBV19, the J call TRBJ2-1; 7 bases are a match to TRBD2. The clonotype comes from a woman under 40 with cystic fibrosis. This CDR3 is CASSMTAGAVGDEQFF. The CDR3 DNA reads as TGTGCCAGTAGTATGACGGCGGGAGCCGTCGGGGATGAGCAGTTCTTC.